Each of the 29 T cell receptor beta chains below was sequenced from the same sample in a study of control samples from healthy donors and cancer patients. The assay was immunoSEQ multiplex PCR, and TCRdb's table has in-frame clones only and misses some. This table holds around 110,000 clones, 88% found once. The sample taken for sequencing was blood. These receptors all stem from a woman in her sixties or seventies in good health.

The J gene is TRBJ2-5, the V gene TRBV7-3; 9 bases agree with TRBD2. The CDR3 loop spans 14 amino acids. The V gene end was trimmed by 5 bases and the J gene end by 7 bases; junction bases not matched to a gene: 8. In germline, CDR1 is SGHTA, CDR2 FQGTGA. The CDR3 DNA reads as TGTGCCAGCAGCCCATCTAGCGGGGATAGGACCCAGTACTTC. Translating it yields CASSPSSGDRTQYF.

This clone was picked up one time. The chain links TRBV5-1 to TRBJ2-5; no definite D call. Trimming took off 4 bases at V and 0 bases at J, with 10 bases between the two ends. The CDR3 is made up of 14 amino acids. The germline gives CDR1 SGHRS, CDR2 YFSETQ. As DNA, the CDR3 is TGCGCCAGCAGCCTGACGGCGTACCAAGAGACCCAGTACTTC. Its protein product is CASSLTAYQETQYF. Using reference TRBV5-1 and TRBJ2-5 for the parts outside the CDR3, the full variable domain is KAGVTQTPRYLIKTRGQQVTLSCSPISGHRSVSWYQQTPGQGLQFLFEYFSETQRNKGNFPGRFSGRQFSNSRSEMNVSTLELGDSALYLCASSLTAYQETQYFGPGTRLLVL.

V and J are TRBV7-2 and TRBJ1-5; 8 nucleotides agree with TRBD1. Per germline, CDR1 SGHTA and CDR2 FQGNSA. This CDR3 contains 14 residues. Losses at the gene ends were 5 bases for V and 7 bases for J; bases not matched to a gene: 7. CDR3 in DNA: TGTGCCAGCAGCGCCACAGGGGGGCGGCAGCCCCAGCATTTT. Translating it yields CASSATGGRQPQHF.

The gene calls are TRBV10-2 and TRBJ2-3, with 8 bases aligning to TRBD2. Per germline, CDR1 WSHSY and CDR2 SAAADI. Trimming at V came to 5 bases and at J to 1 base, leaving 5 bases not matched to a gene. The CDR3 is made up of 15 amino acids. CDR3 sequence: CASSFGGGRTDTQYF. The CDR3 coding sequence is TGCGCCAGCAGTTTCGGGGGGGGCCGCACAGATACGCAGTATTTT.

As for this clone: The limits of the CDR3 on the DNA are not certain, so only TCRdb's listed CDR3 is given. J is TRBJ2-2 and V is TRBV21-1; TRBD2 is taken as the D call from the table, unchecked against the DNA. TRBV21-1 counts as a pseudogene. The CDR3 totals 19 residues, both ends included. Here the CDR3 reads CASSKVRAGASRTPGSCFF.

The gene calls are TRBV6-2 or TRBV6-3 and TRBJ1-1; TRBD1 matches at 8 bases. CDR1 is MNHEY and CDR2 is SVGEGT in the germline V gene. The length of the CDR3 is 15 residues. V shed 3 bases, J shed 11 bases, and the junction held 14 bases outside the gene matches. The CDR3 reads CASSYTLHSGGQAFF. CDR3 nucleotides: TGTGCCAGCAGTTATACCCTGCATTCAGGGGGCCAGGCTTTCTTT.

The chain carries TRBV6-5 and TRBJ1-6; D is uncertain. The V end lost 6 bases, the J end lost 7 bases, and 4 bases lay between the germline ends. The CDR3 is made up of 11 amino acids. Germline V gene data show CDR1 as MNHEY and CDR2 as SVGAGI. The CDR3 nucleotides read TGTGCCAGCAGGGCGAATTCACCCCTCCACTTT. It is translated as CASRANSPLHF.

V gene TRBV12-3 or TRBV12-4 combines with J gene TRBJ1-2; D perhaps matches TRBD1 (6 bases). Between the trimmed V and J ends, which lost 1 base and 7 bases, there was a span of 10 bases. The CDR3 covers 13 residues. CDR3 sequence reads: CASSLVQGPGYTF. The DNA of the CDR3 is TGTGCCAGCAGTTTAGTCCAGGGGCCTGGCTACACCTTC.

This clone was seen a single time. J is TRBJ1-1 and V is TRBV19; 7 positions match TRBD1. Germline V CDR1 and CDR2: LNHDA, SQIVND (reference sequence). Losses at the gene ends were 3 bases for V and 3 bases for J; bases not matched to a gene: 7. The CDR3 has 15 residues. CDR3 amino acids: CASSMTGLPDTEAFF. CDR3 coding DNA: TGTGCCAGTAGTATGACAGGGCTTCCTGACACTGAAGCTTTCTTT.

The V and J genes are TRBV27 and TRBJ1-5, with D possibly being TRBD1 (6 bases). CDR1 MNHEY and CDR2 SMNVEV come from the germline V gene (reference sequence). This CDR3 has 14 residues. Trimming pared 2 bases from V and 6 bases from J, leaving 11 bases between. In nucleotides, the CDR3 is TGTGCCAGCAGTTTACAGGGGAGGTTTCAGCCCCAGCATTTT. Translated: CASSLQGRFQPQHF.

Written as DNA, the CDR3 is TGTGCCAGCAGGGGGGCTTGGAATGAGCAGTTCTTC. This gives the protein CASRGAWNEQFF. The chain carries TRBV9 and TRBJ2-1, with D tentatively TRBD1 (6 bases). Per germline, CDR1 SGDLS and CDR2 YYNGEE. The CDR3 has 12 amino acids. The V and J ends lost 5 bases and 7 bases respectively, with 10 bases between them.

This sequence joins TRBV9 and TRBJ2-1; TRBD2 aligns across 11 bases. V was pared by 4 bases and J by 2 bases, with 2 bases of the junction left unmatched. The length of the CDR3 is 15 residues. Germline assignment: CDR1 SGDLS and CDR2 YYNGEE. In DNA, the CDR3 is TGTGCCAGCAGCCAGACTAGCGGGACCTACAATGAGCAGTTCTTC. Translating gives CASSQTSGTYNEQFF.

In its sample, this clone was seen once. The CDR3 spells CASSDSGQGDYGYTF. CDR3 DNA: TGTGCCAGCAGTGACTCGGGACAGGGTGACTATGGCTACACCTTC. The chain recombines TRBV6-4 with TRBJ1-2, with 9 bases that match TRBD1. V trimming: 0 bases; J trimming: 3 bases; junction bases outside the gene matches: 2. This CDR3 comprises 15 residues. CDR1 MRHNA and CDR2 SNTAGT come from the germline V gene.

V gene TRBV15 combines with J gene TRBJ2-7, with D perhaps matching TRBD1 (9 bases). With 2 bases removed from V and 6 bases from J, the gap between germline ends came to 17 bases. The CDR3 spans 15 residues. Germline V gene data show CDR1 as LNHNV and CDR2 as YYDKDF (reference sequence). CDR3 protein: CATSRSGTGTSEQYF. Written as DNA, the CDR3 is TGTGCCACCAGCAGATCCGGGACAGGGACTAGCGAGCAGTACTTC.

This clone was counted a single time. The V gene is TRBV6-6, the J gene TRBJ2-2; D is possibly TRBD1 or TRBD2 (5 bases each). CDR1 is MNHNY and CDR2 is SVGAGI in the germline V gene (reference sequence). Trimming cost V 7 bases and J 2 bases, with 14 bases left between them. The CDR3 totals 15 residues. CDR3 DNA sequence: TGTGCCAGCAAATCGGGACGAGAAAACACCGGGGAGCTGTTTTTT. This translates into CASKSGRENTGELFF.

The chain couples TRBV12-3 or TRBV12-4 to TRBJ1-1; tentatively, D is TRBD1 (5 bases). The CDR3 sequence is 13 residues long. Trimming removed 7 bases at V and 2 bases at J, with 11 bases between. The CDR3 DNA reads TGTGCCAGCACCAGAGACAGCAACACTGAAGCTTTCTTT. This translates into CASTRDSNTEAFF.

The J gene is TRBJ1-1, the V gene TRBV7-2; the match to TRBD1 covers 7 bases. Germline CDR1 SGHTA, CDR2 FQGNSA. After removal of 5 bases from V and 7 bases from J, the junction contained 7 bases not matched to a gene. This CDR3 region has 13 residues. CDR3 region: CASSTRGQNEAFF. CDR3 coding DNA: TGTGCCAGCAGCACAAGGGGGCAGAATGAAGCTTTCTTT.

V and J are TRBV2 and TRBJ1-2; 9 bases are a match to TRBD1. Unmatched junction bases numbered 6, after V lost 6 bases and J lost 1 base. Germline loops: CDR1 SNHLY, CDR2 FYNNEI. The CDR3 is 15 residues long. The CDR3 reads CASRRRQGDNYGYTF. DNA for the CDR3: TGTGCCAGCAGGAGGAGACAGGGGGATAACTATGGCTACACCTTC.

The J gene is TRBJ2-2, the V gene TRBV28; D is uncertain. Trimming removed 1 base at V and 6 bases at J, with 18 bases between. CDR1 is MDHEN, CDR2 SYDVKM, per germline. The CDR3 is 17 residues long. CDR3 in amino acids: CASSLLRADSVAGELFF. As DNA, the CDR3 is TGTGCCAGCAGTTTATTAAGGGCGGATTCAGTGGCCGGGGAGCTGTTTTTT.

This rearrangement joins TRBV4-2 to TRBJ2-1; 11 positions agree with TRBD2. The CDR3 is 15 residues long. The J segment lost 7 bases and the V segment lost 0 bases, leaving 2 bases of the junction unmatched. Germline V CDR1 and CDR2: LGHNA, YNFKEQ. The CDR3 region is CASSQDSGGANEQFF. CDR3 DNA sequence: TGTGCCAGCAGCCAAGATAGCGGGGGGGCAAATGAGCAGTTCTTC.

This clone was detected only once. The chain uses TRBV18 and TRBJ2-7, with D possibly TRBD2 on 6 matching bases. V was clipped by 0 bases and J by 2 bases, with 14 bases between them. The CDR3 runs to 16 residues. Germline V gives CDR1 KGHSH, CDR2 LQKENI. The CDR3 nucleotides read TGTGCCAGCTCACCACCGGGCGGGACCTCTACCTACGAGCAGTACTTC. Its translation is CASSPPGGTSTYEQYF.

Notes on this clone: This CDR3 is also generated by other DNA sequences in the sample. Here the CDR3 DNA reads TGTGCCAGCAGCCCAACCGGGGGCGCGGGGGGCTACACCTTC. It specifies CASSPTGGAGGYTF. The V gene is TRBV7-3, the J gene TRBJ1-2, with D perhaps matching TRBD1 (6 bases). The CDR3 extends over 14 amino acids. In germline, CDR1 is SGHTA, CDR2 FQGTGA. Between the trimmed V and J ends, which lost 5 bases and 8 bases, there was a span of 18 bases.

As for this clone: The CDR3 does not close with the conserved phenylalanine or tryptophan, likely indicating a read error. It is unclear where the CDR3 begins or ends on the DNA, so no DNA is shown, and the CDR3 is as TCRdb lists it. The CDR3 protein is CASSLPRGRLDAPPL. V and J are TRBV10-2 and TRBJ1-6. Per germline, CDR1 WSHSY and CDR2 SAAADI. Termini included, the CDR3 measures 15 amino acids.

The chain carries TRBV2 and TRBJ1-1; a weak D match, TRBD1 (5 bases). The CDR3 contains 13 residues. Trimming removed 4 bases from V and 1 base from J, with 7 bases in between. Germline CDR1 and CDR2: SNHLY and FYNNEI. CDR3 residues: CASSVGPNTEAFF. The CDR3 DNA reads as TGTGCCAGCAGTGTGGGGCCGAACACTGAAGCTTTCTTT. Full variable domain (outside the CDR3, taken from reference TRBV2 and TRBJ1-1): EPEVTQTPSHQVTQMGQEVILRCVPISNHLYFYWYRQILGQKVEFLVSFYNNEISEKSEIFDDQFSVERPDGSNFTLKIRSTKLEDSAMYFCASSVGPNTEAFFGQGTRLTVV.

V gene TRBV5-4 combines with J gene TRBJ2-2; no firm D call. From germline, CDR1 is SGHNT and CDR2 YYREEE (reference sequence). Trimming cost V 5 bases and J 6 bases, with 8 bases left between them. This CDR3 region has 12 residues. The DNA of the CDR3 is TGTGCCAGCAGTCCTTACTCCGGGGAGCTGTTTTTT. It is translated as CASSPYSGELFF. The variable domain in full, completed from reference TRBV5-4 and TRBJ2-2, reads ETGVTQSPTHLIKTRGQQVTLRCSSQSGHNTVSWYQQALGQGPQFIFQYYREEENGRGNFPPRFSGLQFPNYSSELNVNALELDDSALYLCASSPYSGELFFGEGSRLTVL.

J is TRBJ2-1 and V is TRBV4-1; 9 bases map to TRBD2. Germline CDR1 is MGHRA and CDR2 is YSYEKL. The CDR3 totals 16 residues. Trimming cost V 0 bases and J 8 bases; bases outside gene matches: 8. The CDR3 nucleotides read TGCGCCAGCAGCCAAGACCCCGGGACTAGCATCGATGAGCAGTTCTTC. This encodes CASSQDPGTSIDEQFF.

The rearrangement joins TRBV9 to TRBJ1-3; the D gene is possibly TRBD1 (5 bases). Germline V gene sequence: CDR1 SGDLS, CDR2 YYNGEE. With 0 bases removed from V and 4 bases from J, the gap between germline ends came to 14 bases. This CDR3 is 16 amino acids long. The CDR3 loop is CASSVEPGMGGNTIYF. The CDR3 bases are TGTGCCAGCAGCGTAGAGCCAGGGATGGGCGGAAACACCATATATTTT.

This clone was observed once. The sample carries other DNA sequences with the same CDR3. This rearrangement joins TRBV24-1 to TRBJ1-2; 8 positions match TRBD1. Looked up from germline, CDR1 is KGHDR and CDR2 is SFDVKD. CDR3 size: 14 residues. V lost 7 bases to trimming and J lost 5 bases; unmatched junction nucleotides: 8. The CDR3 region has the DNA TGTGCCACCAGCCCGGACAGGGTTGGATATGGCTACACCTTC. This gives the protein CATSPDRVGYGYTF.

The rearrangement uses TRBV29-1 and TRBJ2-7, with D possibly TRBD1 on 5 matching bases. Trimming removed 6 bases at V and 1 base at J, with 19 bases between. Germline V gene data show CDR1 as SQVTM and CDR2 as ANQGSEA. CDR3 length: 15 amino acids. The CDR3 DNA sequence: TGCAGCGTCATCGGTAGGGGCGGCTTATCCTACGAGCAGTACTTC. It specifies CSVIGRGGLSYEQYF.